A single sample is the source of the 27 T cell receptor beta chains below, sequenced in a study of T-cell reconstitution after alpha-beta-depleted transplantation in children. It was with unique molecular identifiers that the TCRbeta library was prepared. TCRdb re-analysed the PCR reads in MiXCR, keeping a single row per CDR3 protein. The data show hundreds of thousands of distinct CDR3 sequences, 16% seen once. The sample consisted of PBMCs from the stem cell graft donor, taken from the stem cell graft. All receptors come from a human donor who donated a stem cell graft to a child with acute myeloid leukemia.

The chain joins TRBV10-3 to TRBJ1-5; D is unclear. Deletions cut 6 bases from V and 5 bases from J, with 17 bases between. CDR1 is ENHRY and CDR2 is SYGVKD in the germline V gene. CDR3 length: 15 residues. CDR3 protein: CAIRPGPTGDQPQHF. The CDR3 coding sequence is TGTGCCATCAGGCCCGGGCCCACTGGGGATCAGCCCCAGCATTTT.

As concerns this clonotype: A junction end diverges from the germline sequence, so it may reflect a read error. The chain combines TRBV6-1 with TRBJ2-1, with D possibly TRBD2 on 5 matching bases. This CDR3 is 17 amino acids long. The V gene's germline CDR1 is MNHNS and CDR2 SASEGT. CDR3 loop: CASREGGPTIPYNEQFF. CDR3 sequence (DNA): TGTGCCAGCAGGGAAGGAGGCCCTACCATCCCCTACAATGAGCAGTTCTTC.

On this clonotype itself: Compared with germline, one end of the junction differs, possibly owing to a read error. J is TRBJ2-3 and V is TRBV18, with D perhaps matching TRBD2 (6 bases). From germline, CDR1 is KGHSH and CDR2 LQKENI. The CDR3 is 16 amino acids. DNA for the CDR3: TGCGCCAGCTCCCCCAGTAGCGGAGGACCTCGGGATACGCAGTATTTT. This sequence encodes CASSPSSGGPRDTQYF.

The table lists this clonotype with a few counts. The V and J genes are TRBV15 and TRBJ1-1, with D unclear. V lost 0 bases, J lost 4 bases, and 6 bases lay in between. Looked up from germline, CDR1 is LNHNV and CDR2 is YYDKDF (reference sequence). This CDR3 comprises 13 residues. CDR3 coding DNA: TGTGCCACCAGCAGAGATCAGAGCACTGAAGCTTTCTTT. It is translated as CATSRDQSTEAFF.

This clonotype was found many times. This chain uses TRBV29-1 with TRBJ2-7, with a tentative D call TRBD2 (6 bases). The germline V and J ends were trimmed by 6 bases and 2 bases, with 11 bases remaining between them. Germline CDR1 reads SQVTM; CDR2 reads ANQGSEA. The CDR3 is 12 amino acids. DNA of the CDR3: TGCAGCGTCTCCGGGAGCCCCTACGAGCAGTACTTC. It is translated as CSVSGSPYEQYF.

The chain uses TRBV7-9 and TRBJ2-1; 8 nucleotides agree with TRBD2. V lost 3 bases, J lost 6 bases, and 7 bases stayed unmatched. In germline, CDR1 is SEHNR, CDR2 FQNEAQ (reference sequence). This CDR3 is built from 15 residues. This chain's CDR3 is CASSLERGQFNEQFF. The CDR3 coding sequence is TGTGCCAGCAGCTTGGAGCGGGGGCAATTCAATGAGCAGTTCTTC.

This clonotype was found many times. CDR3 protein: CSARPEVGQFF. The DNA of the CDR3 is TGCAGTGCAAGACCGGAGGTTGGGCAGTTCTTC. The chain has TRBV20-1 and TRBJ2-1, with a weak D call TRBD2 (5 bases). V was clipped by 6 bases and J by 12 bases, with 15 bases between them. The CDR3 is 11 residues long. Germline V gives CDR1 DFQATT, CDR2 SNEGSKA (reference sequence).

The chain joins TRBV7-2 to TRBJ2-4, with D unclear. Germline V gene data show CDR1 as SGHTA and CDR2 as FQGNSA. V lost 5 bases to trimming and J lost 0 bases, with 11 bases between them. This CDR3 is built from 15 residues. The CDR3 DNA follows: TGTGCCAGCAGCCCCCAGGATGTAGCCAAAAACATTCAGTACTTC. It encodes CASSPQDVAKNIQYF.

The table lists this clonotype with many counts. This chain uses TRBV20-1 with TRBJ2-1; 7 bases fit TRBD2. Germline CDR1 reads DFQATT; CDR2 reads SNEGSKA (reference sequence). The CDR3 has 12 residues. Trimming cost V 3 bases and J 10 bases; bases outside gene matches: 6. CDR3 coding DNA: TGCAGTGCTAGCGCTCTAGCGGAGGAGCAGTTCTTC. Its protein product is CSASALAEEQFF.

This clonotype was counted ten times or more. This chain links TRBV10-3 with TRBJ2-7; no definite D call. This CDR3 is 11 amino acids long. Germline V gives CDR1 ENHRY, CDR2 SYGVKD. Trimming shortened V by 3 bases and J by 6 bases, and 6 bases separated the two germline ends. The CDR3 here is CAISEGLEQYF. As DNA, the CDR3 is TGTGCCATCAGTGAAGGGCTCGAGCAGTACTTC.

This clonotype showed up just a few times. The rearrangement uses TRBV7-9 and TRBJ1-2, with D uncertain. Germline V lookup: CDR1 SEHNR, CDR2 FQNEAQ (reference sequence). This CDR3 spans 15 amino acids. V lost 0 bases and J lost 4, with 12 bases in between. CDR3 amino acids: CASSLAVSISYGYTF. The CDR3 DNA follows: TGTGCCAGCAGCTTAGCGGTCAGCATATCCTATGGCTACACCTTC. The full variable domain, completed using reference TRBV7-9 and TRBJ1-2, is DTGVSQNPRHKITKRGQNVTFRCDPISEHNRLYWYRQTLGQGPEFLTYFQNEAQLEKSRLLSDRFSAERPKGSFSTLEIQRTEQGDSAMYLCASSLAVSISYGYTFGSGTRLTVV.

V gene TRBV4-1 combines with J gene TRBJ1-2; no firm D call. V lost 0 bases and J lost 3, with 11 bases in between. From germline, CDR1 is MGHRA and CDR2 YSYEKL. The CDR3 contains 15 residues. CDR3 in amino acids: CASSQDGSRDYGYTF. For the CDR3, the DNA is TGCGCCAGCAGCCAAGATGGTAGTCGGGACTATGGCTACACCTTC.

This chain links TRBV20-1 with TRBJ2-1; 7 positions agree with TRBD1. CDR1 and CDR2 from the germline V gene are DFQATT and SNEGSKA (reference sequence). This CDR3 region has 16 residues. V gave up 3 bases and J gave up 3 bases; unmatched junction bases: 11. This CDR3 is CSARRWETGLYNEQFF. In DNA, the CDR3 is TGCAGTGCTAGGAGATGGGAGACAGGGCTCTACAATGAGCAGTTCTTC.

The CDR3 DNA sequence: TGCGCCAGCAGCCCGGGGGACATGTGGGACACCATATATTTT. Translated: CASSPGDMWDTIYF. This chain connects TRBV4-3 to TRBJ1-3, with a tentative D call TRBD1 (6 bases). Germline V gene lookup returns CDR1 LGHNA and CDR2 YSLEER. The CDR3 sequence is 14 residues long. Trimming removed 4 bases from V and 8 bases from J, with 15 bases in between.

V gene TRBV21-1 combines with J gene TRBJ2-1; TRBD1 is the table's D call and was not checked against the DNA. TRBV21-1 is deemed a pseudogene. The CDR3 contains 15 residues. The CDR3 sequence is CASSAPEADYNEQFF. CDR3 sequence (DNA): TGTGCCAGCAGCGCCCCCGAGGCAGACTACAATGAGCAGTTCTTC.

CDR3 sequence: CASSLRTDYHTDTQYF. In DNA form, the CDR3 reads TGTGCCAGCAGTTTACGGACCGACTATCACACAGATACGCAGTATTTT. This chain links TRBV12-3 or TRBV12-4 with TRBJ2-3; possible D gene TRBD2, 5 bases. The CDR3 runs to 16 residues. V was cut by 2 bases and J by 2 bases, with 14 bases left in between.

The genes are TRBV4-1 and TRBJ2-5, with TRBD2 identical over 8 bases. Germline CDR1 MGHRA, CDR2 YSYEKL. The V and J ends lost 0 bases and 4 bases, in that order; junction bases with no gene match: 13. The CDR3 length is 18 residues. CDR3 in DNA: TGCGCCAGCAGCCAAGACGCAAAGGGACTAGGAGGGGTAGAGACCCAGTACTTC. Its translation: CASSQDAKGLGGVETQYF.

This chain links TRBV18 with TRBJ2-1; the D is unclear. Per the germline V gene, CDR1 is KGHSH and CDR2 is LQKENI. There are 17 residues in the CDR3. Trimming stripped 1 base from V and 4 bases from J, with 17 bases between. CDR3 in DNA: TGTGCCAGCTCACCACTGGCAGGCGCCTCCGTTTACAATGAGCAGTTCTTC. Its translation: CASSPLAGASVYNEQFF.

The chain uses TRBV3-1 and TRBJ1-3; D unresolved. The CDR3 has 14 amino acids. V lost 4 bases to trimming and J lost 0 bases, with 7 bases between them. CDR1 is LGHDT and CDR2 is YNNKEL in the germline V gene (reference sequence). The CDR3 sequence is CASSLQISGNTIYF. Here the CDR3 DNA reads TGTGCCAGCAGCCTTCAAATCTCTGGAAACACCATATATTTT.

This clonotype has more than one count but fewer than ten. The chain has TRBV2 and TRBJ2-3; D is undetermined. Germline assignment: CDR1 SNHLY and CDR2 FYNNEI. The CDR3 consists of 13 residues. V lost 6 bases and J lost 2, with 9 bases in between. The CDR3 here is CASSLAITDTQYF. CDR3 nucleotides: TGTGCCAGCAGCCTCGCAATCACAGATACGCAGTATTTT.

The gene calls are TRBV7-8 and TRBJ2-5; 8 bases are a match to TRBD2. V dropped 1 base and J dropped 4; count of bases not matched to a gene: 5. The CDR3 consists of 15 residues. Germline loops: CDR1 SGHVS, CDR2 FQNEAQ. The CDR3, as DNA: TGTGCCAGCAGCTTAGGTCCAGCGGGGGTAGAGACCCAGTACTTC. Encoded protein: CASSLGPAGVETQYF.

This clonotype was found many times. The chain recombines TRBV20-1 with TRBJ2-5, with TRBD2 matching 7 bases. The length of the CDR3 is 14 residues. Germline CDR1 and CDR2: DFQATT and SNEGSKA (reference sequence). V dropped 5 bases and J dropped 5; count of bases not matched to a gene: 11. The CDR3 is CSAVSSGQEETQYF. For the CDR3, the DNA is TGCAGTGCTGTTTCTAGCGGCCAGGAGGAGACCCAGTACTTC.

CDR3 bases: TGTGCCAGCAGTTTAGCCGGGGGGGGACGCACAGATACGCAGTATTTT. It translates to CASSLAGGGRTDTQYF. This chain connects TRBV27 to TRBJ2-3, with 8 nucleotides matching TRBD2. This CDR3 contains 16 residues. Germline V gene lookup returns CDR1 MNHEY and CDR2 SMNVEV (reference sequence). V lost 2 bases and J lost 1; bases outside the gene matches: 5.

The table lists this clonotype with many counts. V gene TRBV20-1 combines with J gene TRBJ1-2, with 8 bases aligning to TRBD1. The CDR3 runs to 12 residues. The germline V gene has CDR1 DFQATT and CDR2 SNEGSKA (reference sequence). The V gene end was trimmed by 3 bases and the J gene end by 8 bases; junction bases not matched to a gene: 5. DNA for the CDR3: TGCAGTGCTAGTCAGGGGGCGCGAGGCTACACCTTC. It yields the protein CSASQGARGYTF.

This clonotype came up many times. V gene TRBV20-1 combines with J gene TRBJ2-5, with unresolved D. CDR3 length: 13 amino acids. V lost 6 bases and J lost 0, with 11 bases in between. Germline V gene data show CDR1 as DFQATT and CDR2 as SNEGSKA (reference sequence). The CDR3: CSAITVYQETQYF. Written as DNA, the CDR3 is TGCAGTGCCATAACTGTGTACCAAGAGACCCAGTACTTC.

This chain joins TRBV12-3 or TRBV12-4 and TRBJ1-5; D is perhaps TRBD1 (5 bases). V dropped 6 bases and J dropped 4 bases, with 16 bases sitting between them. The length of the CDR3 is 15 residues. CDR3 DNA: TGTGCCAGCAGGGCTGCCAACAGGAGAAATCAGCCCCAGCATTTT. It yields the protein CASRAANRRNQPQHF.

Ten or more counts support this clonotype. The chain combines TRBV6-5 with TRBJ1-2; perhaps TRBD1 as D (6 bases). Trimming took off 3 bases at V and 4 bases at J, with 15 bases between the two ends. Germline loops: CDR1 MNHEY, CDR2 SVGAGI. This CDR3 comprises 15 residues. The CDR3 bases are TGTGCCAGCAGTTATCTTCCAGGGGACGGCTATGGCTACACCTTC. Translation: CASSYLPGDGYGYTF.